The 29 T cell receptor beta chains presented below share a single source sample, sequenced in a study of OX40 agonist ivuxolimab in advanced cancers. The library was built by means of the immunoSEQ multiplex PCR assay. TCRdb retrieved this table from immuneACCESS and kept in-frame rearrangements only. Not all clones are present; in checked studies, unresolved V genes account for under half, and no reason is known for the remainder. The sample records roughly 40,000 clones, over 75% of which are singletons. About 2.5% of the sample belongs to the ten largest clones. Specimen: CD4+ or CD8+ T cells sorted from blood, collected in a trial of the OX40 agonist ivuxolimab. The receptor source for this set is an adult with an advanced solid tumor such as melanoma, head and neck, liver or kidney cancer.

The chain joins TRBV6-5 to TRBJ2-2, with 10 bases matching TRBD1. Germline V gives CDR1 MNHEY, CDR2 SVGAGI. Losses at the gene ends were 7 bases for V and 6 bases for J; bases not matched to a gene: 5. The CDR3 covers 14 residues. DNA for the CDR3: TGTGCCAGCATCGGGGACAGGGGTGCCGGGGAGCTGTTTTTT. As protein: CASIGDRGAGELFF.

V and J are TRBV6-5 and TRBJ2-1; D is unresolved. V was clipped by 7 bases and J by 9 bases, with 19 bases between them. This CDR3 comprises 14 residues. The germline CDR1 and CDR2 sequences are MNHEY and SVGAGI. CDR3 bases: TGTGCCAGCAAGGGTAGCCCCATTGCTCGTGAGCAGTTCTTC. Translating it yields CASKGSPIAREQFF.

The J gene is TRBJ2-1, the V gene TRBV11-2; D ambiguous. The CDR3 is 11 residues long. Trimming pared 2 bases from V and 8 bases from J, leaving 4 bases between. CDR1 is SGHAT, CDR2 FQNNGV, per germline. The CDR3 DNA sequence: TGTGCCAGCAGCTTATGGGATGAGCAGTTCTTC. Translating it yields CASSLWDEQFF.

This chain joins TRBV2 and TRBJ1-1; tentative D call: TRBD1 (5 bases). V was cut by 8 bases and J by 11 bases, with 12 bases left in between. This CDR3 has 10 amino acids. CDR1 is SNHLY and CDR2 is FYNNEI in the germline V gene. The CDR3 sequence: CASDGGRAFF. CDR3 in DNA: TGTGCCAGCGACGGGGGGAGGGCTTTCTTT.

In its sample, this clone was seen once. The chain employs TRBV5-4 and TRBJ2-5; TRBD2 matches at 7 bases. With 4 bases clipped from V and 1 base from J, the junction kept 4 bases outside the gene matches. CDR3 length: 14 amino acids. Germline V CDR1 and CDR2: SGHNT, YYREEE (reference sequence). The CDR3 DNA follows: TGTGCCAGCAGCCTGCCTAGCGGCCAAGAGACCCAGTACTTC. Translated: CASSLPSGQETQYF.

V usage is TRBV30 and J usage is TRBJ2-5; D remains ambiguous. CDR3 length: 11 residues. Trimming took off 3 bases at V and 5 bases at J, with 7 bases between the two ends. The V gene's germline CDR1 is GTSNPN and CDR2 SVGIG (reference sequence). The CDR3 here is CAWSPKETQYF. In DNA, the CDR3 is TGTGCCTGGAGCCCCAAGGAGACCCAGTACTTC. The full variable domain, completed using reference TRBV30 and TRBJ2-5, is SQTIHQWPATLVQPVGSPLSLECTVEGTSNPNLYWYRQAAGRGLQLLFYSVGIGQISSEVPQNLSASRPQDRQFILSSKKLLLSDSGFYLCAWSPKETQYFGPGTRLLVL.

V is TRBV4-2 and J is TRBJ1-2, with D unclear. This CDR3 contains 14 residues. Germline V gives CDR1 LGHNA, CDR2 YNFKEQ. V dropped 1 base and J dropped 2 bases, with 8 bases sitting between them. CDR3 coding DNA: TGTGCCAGCAGCCAAGCCGACCGAAACTATGGCTACACCTTC. It encodes CASSQADRNYGYTF.

The V call is TRBV21-1, the J call TRBJ1-1. TRBV21-1 represents a pseudogene. This CDR3 has 15 amino acids. As DNA, the CDR3 is TGTGCCAGCAGCAAAAGGTGGGGGGCAGAGACTGAAGCTTTCTTT. Protein product: CASSKRWGAETEAFF.

The rearrangement links TRBV7-9 to TRBJ1-4, with D perhaps matching TRBD1 (5 bases). The CDR3 extends over 15 amino acids. Trimming left V 5 bases short and J 8 bases short, with 18 bases between. Germline CDR1 and CDR2: SEHNR and FQNEAQ (reference sequence). CDR3 in amino acids: CASSPLAGPREKLFF. CDR3 coding DNA: TGTGCCAGCAGCCCTCTGGCAGGGCCAAGAGAAAAACTGTTTTTT. The whole variable domain, filled in from reference TRBV7-9 and TRBJ1-4, reads DTGVSQNPRHKITKRGQNVTFRCDPISEHNRLYWYRQTLGQGPEFLTYFQNEAQLEKSRLLSDRFSAERPKGSFSTLEIQRTEQGDSAMYLCASSPLAGPREKLFFGSGTQLSVL.

The genes are TRBV18 and TRBJ2-1; 8 nucleotides agree with TRBD2. V shed 4 bases, J shed 0 bases, and the junction held 2 bases outside the gene matches. CDR3 length equals 15 residues. From germline, CDR1 is KGHSH and CDR2 LQKENI. CDR3 loop: CASSRGLDSYNEQFF. In DNA form, the CDR3 reads TGTGCCAGCTCACGGGGACTAGACTCCTACAATGAGCAGTTCTTC.

Concerning this clone: This CDR3 is also generated by other DNA sequences in the sample. This chain uses TRBV5-6 with TRBJ2-1; D unclear. V was trimmed by 0 bases and J by 9 bases, leaving 13 bases between them. CDR3 size: 14 residues. Per the germline V gene, CDR1 is SGHDT and CDR2 is YYEEEE. In DNA form, the CDR3 reads TGTGCCAGCAGCTTGGCCGTTAACTATCCTGAGCAGTTCTTC. Translating gives CASSLAVNYPEQFF.

There are a few counts of this clone. The chain links TRBV7-9 to TRBJ1-5; no reliable D call. V shed 5 bases and J shed 5 bases, with 16 bases lying between them. The germline gives CDR1 SEHNR, CDR2 FQNEAQ (reference sequence). The CDR3 contains 15 residues. CDR3 coding DNA: TGTGCCAGCAGCAAGCTCGGCAGGAGCCATCAGCCCCAGCATTTT. Translation gives CASSKLGRSHQPQHF.

The rearrangement uses TRBV5-4 and TRBJ2-5; D assignment may be TRBD1 or TRBD2 (5 bases each). This CDR3 has 15 residues. CDR1 is SGHNT and CDR2 is YYREEE in the germline V gene (reference sequence). The germline V and J ends were trimmed by 4 bases and 3 bases, with 16 bases remaining between them. This CDR3 reads CASSSPRDAEETQYF. DNA of the CDR3: TGTGCCAGCAGCAGCCCCCGGGACGCCGAAGAGACCCAGTACTTC.

This chain joins TRBV10-3 and TRBJ1-2; D call uncertain. This CDR3 comprises 15 residues. The V gene lost 0 bases and the J gene lost 6 bases, with 14 bases spanning the gap. Germline assignment: CDR1 ENHRY and CDR2 SYGVKD. CDR3 sequence reads: CAISESASPTDGYTF. The CDR3 coding sequence is TGTGCCATCAGTGAGTCCGCTAGCCCCACCGATGGCTACACCTTC.

The chain joins TRBV4-1 to TRBJ1-2, with D unclear. Germline CDR1 is MGHRA and CDR2 is YSYEKL. The CDR3 is 17 amino acids. V was cut by 0 bases and J by 3 bases, with 17 bases left in between. The CDR3 reads CASSQDRARGYDYGYTF. DNA for the CDR3: TGCGCCAGCAGCCAAGATCGGGCTCGAGGGTACGACTATGGCTACACCTTC.

The rearrangement links TRBV5-1 to TRBJ1-2, with D possibly TRBD1 on 6 matching bases. V lost 0 bases to trimming and J lost 4 bases, with 13 bases between them. This CDR3 has 15 residues. Looked up from germline, CDR1 is SGHRS and CDR2 is YFSETQ. As DNA, the CDR3 is TGCGCCAGCAGCTTGGTTCCAGGGGCGCGCTATGGCTACACCTTC. It encodes CASSLVPGARYGYTF.

The chain recombines TRBV5-4 with TRBJ1-1; possible D gene TRBD1, 6 bases. V lost 4 bases and J lost 0, with 10 bases in between. The CDR3 is made up of 14 amino acids. Germline V gene lookup returns CDR1 SGHNT and CDR2 YYREEE (reference sequence). CDR3 DNA sequence: TGTGCCAGCAGCACCAGGGGAGTGAACACTGAAGCTTTCTTT. Protein sequence: CASSTRGVNTEAFF.

This clone was counted once. V usage is TRBV18 and J usage is TRBJ2-5, with TRBD1 matching 9 bases. The end of the DNA fits TRBJ2-7 better, so the J call may be wrong. Germline values: CDR1 KGHSH, CDR2 LQKENI. The CDR3 has 15 residues. CDR3: CASSPFRDRVHEQYF. Here the CDR3 DNA reads TGTGCCAGCTCACCTTTCCGGGACAGGGTGCACGAGCAGTACTTC.

The CDR3 protein is CASSSPLETQYF. The CDR3 nucleotides are TGTGCCAGCAGCTCCCCTCTGGAGACCCAGTACTTC. The V call is TRBV5-5, the J call TRBJ2-5; unclear D gene. This CDR3 has 12 amino acids. Germline loops: CDR1 SGHKS, CDR2 YYEKEE (reference sequence). The V and J ends lost 3 bases and 5 bases respectively, with 8 bases between them.

The chain combines TRBV9 with TRBJ1-6; D not resolved. This CDR3 is built from 14 residues. With 0 bases removed from V and 11 bases from J, the gap between germline ends came to 12 bases. Germline V CDR1 and CDR2: SGDLS, YYNGEE. This CDR3 reads CASSVDWGAAPLHF. The CDR3 DNA sequence: TGTGCCAGCAGCGTAGATTGGGGTGCGGCACCCCTCCACTTT. Drawing the rest from reference TRBV9 and TRBJ1-6, the complete variable domain is DSGVTQTPKHLITATGQRVTLRCSPRSGDLSVYWYQQSLDQGLQFLIQYYNGEERAKGNILERFSAQQFPDLHSELNLSSLELGDSALYFCASSVDWGAAPLHFGNGTRLTVT.

The chain carries TRBV19 and TRBJ2-6; TRBD2 matches at 7 bases. V lost 3 bases to trimming and J lost 4 bases; unmatched junction nucleotides: 6. In germline, CDR1 is LNHDA, CDR2 SQIVND (reference sequence). The CDR3 covers 16 residues. CDR3 sequence (DNA): TGTGCCAGTAGTATCGGACTAGGGGCCGGGGCCAACGTCCTGACTTTC. It yields the protein CASSIGLGAGANVLTF.

The rearrangement links TRBV7-2 to TRBJ2-4; 8 bases line up with TRBD1. The trim removed 5 bases at V and 7 bases at J, leaving 13 bases unmatched. Germline-derived CDR1 and CDR2 are SGHTA and FQGNSA. The CDR3 is made up of 16 amino acids. CDR3 nucleotide sequence: TGTGCCAGCAGCACCGGACAGGGTAGAGGAGTTAACATTCAGTACTTC. This translates into CASSTGQGRGVNIQYF.

The gene calls are TRBV2 and TRBJ2-7; no clear D gene. Germline V CDR1 and CDR2: SNHLY, FYNNEI. CDR3 length: 12 amino acids. The germline V and J ends were trimmed by 3 bases and 4 bases, with 7 bases remaining between them. CDR3 amino acids: CASSDYLYEQYV. The CDR3 nucleotides are TGTGCCAGCAGTGATTACTTGTACGAGCAGTACGTC.

This sequence joins TRBV5-1 and TRBJ2-3, with TRBD2 identical over 12 bases. Germline V gene lookup returns CDR1 SGHRS and CDR2 YFSETQ. CDR3 size: 17 residues. V was clipped by 0 bases and J by 5 bases; unmatched bases: 7. The CDR3 nucleotides read TGCGCCAGCAGCTTGGCCGCTTTGGGACTAGCGGGAGATACGCAGTATTTT. It specifies CASSLAALGLAGDTQYF. Filled out from reference TRBV5-1 and TRBJ2-3, the complete variable domain reads KAGVTQTPRYLIKTRGQQVTLSCSPISGHRSVSWYQQTPGQGLQFLFEYFSETQRNKGNFPGRFSGRQFSNSRSEMNVSTLELGDSALYLCASSLAALGLAGDTQYFGPGTRLTVL.

This chain uses TRBV6-5 with TRBJ2-7; 7 bases line up with TRBD2. This CDR3 has 14 residues. From germline, CDR1 is MNHEY and CDR2 SVGAGI. The ends lost 7 bases at V and 5 bases at J; junction bases unmatched: 11. The CDR3 is CASKMWEGLHEQYF. The CDR3 region has the DNA TGTGCCAGCAAAATGTGGGAGGGCCTACACGAGCAGTACTTC.

This chain connects TRBV4-3 to TRBJ1-5; maybe TRBD1 (5 bases). Germline assignment: CDR1 LGHNA and CDR2 YSLEER. With 0 bases removed from V and 4 bases from J, the gap between germline ends came to 10 bases. The CDR3 covers 15 residues. The CDR3, as DNA: TGCGCCAGCAGCCAAGAGGTGGGGGAAAATCAGCCCCAGCATTTT. Protein: CASSQEVGENQPQHF.

The gene calls are TRBV7-6 and TRBJ2-1; 12 nucleotides line up with TRBD1. Trimming at V came to 5 bases and at J to 7 bases, leaving 9 bases not matched to a gene. From germline, CDR1 is SGHVS and CDR2 FNYEAQ. This CDR3 region has 16 residues. The CDR3 loop is CASSGLRDRGPNEQFF. The CDR3 nucleotides are TGTGCCAGCAGCGGCCTCCGGGACAGGGGGCCAAATGAGCAGTTCTTC.

The sample holds one count of this clone. The gene calls are TRBV7-2 and TRBJ2-7, with 12 bases identical to TRBD2. CDR1 is SGHTA and CDR2 is FQGNSA in the germline V gene. V dropped 1 base and J dropped 3; count of bases not matched to a gene: 10. CDR3 length: 18 amino acids. The CDR3 reads CASSLGLAGAGGIYEQYF. The DNA for the CDR3 is TGTGCCAGCAGCTTAGGACTAGCGGGAGCCGGTGGGATCTACGAGCAGTACTTC.

The genes are TRBV15 and TRBJ2-1, with 7 bases lining up with TRBD2. Germline V CDR1 and CDR2: LNHNV, YYDKDF (reference sequence). The CDR3 is 14 amino acids. With 2 bases clipped from V and 5 bases from J, the junction kept 3 bases outside the gene matches. CDR3 loop: CATSRRLADNEQFF. In DNA form, the CDR3 reads TGTGCCACCAGCAGAAGACTAGCTGACAATGAGCAGTTCTTC.